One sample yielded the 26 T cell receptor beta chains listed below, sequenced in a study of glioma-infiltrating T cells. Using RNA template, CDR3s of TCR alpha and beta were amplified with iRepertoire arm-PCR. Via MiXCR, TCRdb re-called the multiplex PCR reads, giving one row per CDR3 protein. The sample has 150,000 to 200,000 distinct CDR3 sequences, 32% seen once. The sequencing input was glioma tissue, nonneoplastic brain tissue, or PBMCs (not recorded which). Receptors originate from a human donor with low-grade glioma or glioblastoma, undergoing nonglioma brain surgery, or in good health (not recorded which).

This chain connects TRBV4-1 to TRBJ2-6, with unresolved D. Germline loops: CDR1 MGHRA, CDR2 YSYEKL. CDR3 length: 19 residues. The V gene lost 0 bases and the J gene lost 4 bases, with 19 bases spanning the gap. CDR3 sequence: CASSQDGGVISPGANVLTF. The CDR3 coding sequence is TGCGCCAGCAGCCAAGACGGTGGCGTGATAAGCCCCGGGGCCAACGTCCTGACTTTC.

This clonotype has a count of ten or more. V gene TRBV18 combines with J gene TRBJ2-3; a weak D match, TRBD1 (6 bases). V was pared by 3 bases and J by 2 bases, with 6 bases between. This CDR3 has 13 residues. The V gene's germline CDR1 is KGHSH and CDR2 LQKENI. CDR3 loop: CASSPGATDTQYF. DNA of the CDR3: TGTGCCAGCTCACCGGGGGCCACAGATACGCAGTATTTT.

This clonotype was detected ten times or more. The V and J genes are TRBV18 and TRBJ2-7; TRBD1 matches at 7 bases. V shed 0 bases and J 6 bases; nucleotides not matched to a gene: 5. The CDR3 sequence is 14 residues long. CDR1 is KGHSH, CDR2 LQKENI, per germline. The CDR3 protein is CASSPPGQPLEQYF. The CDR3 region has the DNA TGTGCCAGCTCACCACCGGGACAGCCCCTCGAGCAGTACTTC.

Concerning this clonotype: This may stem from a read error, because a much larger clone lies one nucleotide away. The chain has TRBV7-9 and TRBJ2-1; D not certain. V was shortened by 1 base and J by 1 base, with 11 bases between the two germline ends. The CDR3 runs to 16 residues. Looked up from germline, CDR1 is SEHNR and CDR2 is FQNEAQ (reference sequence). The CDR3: CASSLGGRRSYNEQFF. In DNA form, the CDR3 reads TGTGCCAGCAGCTTAGGTGGCAGGAGATCCTACAATGAGCAGTTCTTC.

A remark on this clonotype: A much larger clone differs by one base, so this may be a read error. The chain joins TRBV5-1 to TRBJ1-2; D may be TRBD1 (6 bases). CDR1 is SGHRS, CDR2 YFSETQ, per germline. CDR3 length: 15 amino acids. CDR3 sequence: CASSGQLDTNYGHTF. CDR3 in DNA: TGCGCCAGCAGCGGACAGCTGGACACTAACTATGGCCACACCTTC.

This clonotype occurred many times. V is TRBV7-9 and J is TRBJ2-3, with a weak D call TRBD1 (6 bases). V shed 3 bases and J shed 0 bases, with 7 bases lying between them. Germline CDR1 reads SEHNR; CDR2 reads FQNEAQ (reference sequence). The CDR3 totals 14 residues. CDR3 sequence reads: CASSFRGSTDTQYF. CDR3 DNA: TGTGCCAGCAGCTTTAGGGGGAGCACAGATACGCAGTATTTT. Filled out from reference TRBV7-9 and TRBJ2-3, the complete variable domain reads DTGVSQNPRHKITKRGQNVTFRCDPISEHNRLYWYRQTLGQGPEFLTYFQNEAQLEKSRLLSDRFSAERPKGSFSTLEIQRTEQGDSAMYLCASSFRGSTDTQYFGPGTRLTVL.

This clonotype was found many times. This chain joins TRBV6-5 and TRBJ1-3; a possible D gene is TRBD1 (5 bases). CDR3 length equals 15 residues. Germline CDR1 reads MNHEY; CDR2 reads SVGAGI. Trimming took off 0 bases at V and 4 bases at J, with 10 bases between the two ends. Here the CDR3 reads CASSYSVQGGNTIYF. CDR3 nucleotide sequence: TGTGCCAGCAGTTACTCGGTCCAGGGAGGAAACACCATATATTTT.

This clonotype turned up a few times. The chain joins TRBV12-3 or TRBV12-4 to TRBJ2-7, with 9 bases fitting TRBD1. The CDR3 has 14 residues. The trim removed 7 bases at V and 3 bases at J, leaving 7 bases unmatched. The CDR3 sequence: CASNAAGQGYEQYF. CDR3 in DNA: TGTGCCAGCAACGCCGCGGGACAGGGCTACGAGCAGTACTTC.

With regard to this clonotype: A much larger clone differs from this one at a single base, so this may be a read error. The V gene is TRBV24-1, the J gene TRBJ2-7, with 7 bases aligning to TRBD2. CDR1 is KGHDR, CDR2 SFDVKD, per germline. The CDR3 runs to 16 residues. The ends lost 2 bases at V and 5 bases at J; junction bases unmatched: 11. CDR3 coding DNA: TGTGCCACCAGTGATTCTCTAGCGGAAGATGACAACGAGCAGTACTTC. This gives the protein CATSDSLAEDDNEQYF.

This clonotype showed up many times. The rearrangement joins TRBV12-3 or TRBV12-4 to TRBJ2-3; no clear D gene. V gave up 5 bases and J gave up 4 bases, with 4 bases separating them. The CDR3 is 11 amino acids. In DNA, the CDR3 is TGTGCCAGCAGTGGATCAGATACGCAGTATTTT. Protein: CASSGSDTQYF.

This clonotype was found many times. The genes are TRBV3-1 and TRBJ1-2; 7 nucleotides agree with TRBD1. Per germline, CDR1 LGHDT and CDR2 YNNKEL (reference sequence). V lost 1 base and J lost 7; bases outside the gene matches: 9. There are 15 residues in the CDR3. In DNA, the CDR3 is TGTGCCAGCAGCCAAGTCAGGGGGTATGAACGTGGCTACACCTTC. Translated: CASSQVRGYERGYTF. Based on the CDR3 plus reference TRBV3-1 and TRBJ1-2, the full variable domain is DTAVSQTPKYLVTQMGNDKSIKCEQNLGHDTMYWYKQDSKKFLKIMFSYNNKELIINETVPNRFSPKSPDKAHLNLHINSLELGDSAVYFCASSQVRGYERGYTFGSGTRLTVV.

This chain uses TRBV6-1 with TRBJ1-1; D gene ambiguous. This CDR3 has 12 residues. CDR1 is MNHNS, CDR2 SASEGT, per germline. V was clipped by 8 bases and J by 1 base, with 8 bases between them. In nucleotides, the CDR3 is TGTGCCAGCTGGCGACAGAACACTGAAGCTTTCTTT. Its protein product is CASWRQNTEAFF.

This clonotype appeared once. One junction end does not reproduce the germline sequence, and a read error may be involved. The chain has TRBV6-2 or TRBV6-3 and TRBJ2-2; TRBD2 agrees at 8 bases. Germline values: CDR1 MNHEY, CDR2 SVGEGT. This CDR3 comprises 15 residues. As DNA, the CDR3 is TGTGCCAGCAGTCGGAGCGGGAGAAACACCGGGGAGCTGCTTTTT. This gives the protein CASSRSGRNTGELLF.

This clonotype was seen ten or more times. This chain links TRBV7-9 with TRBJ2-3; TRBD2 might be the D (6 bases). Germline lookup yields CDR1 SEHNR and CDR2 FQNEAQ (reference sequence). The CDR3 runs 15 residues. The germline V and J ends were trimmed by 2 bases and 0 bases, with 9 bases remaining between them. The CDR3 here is CASSLLAGSTDTQYF. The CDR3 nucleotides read TGTGCCAGCAGCTTATTGGCGGGAAGCACAGATACGCAGTATTTT.

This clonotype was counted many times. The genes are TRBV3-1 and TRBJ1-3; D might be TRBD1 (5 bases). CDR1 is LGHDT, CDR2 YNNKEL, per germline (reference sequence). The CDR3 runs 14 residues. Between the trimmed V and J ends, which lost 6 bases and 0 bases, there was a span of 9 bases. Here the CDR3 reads CASSPDNSGNTIYF. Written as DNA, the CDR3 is TGTGCCAGCAGTCCGGACAACTCTGGAAACACCATATATTTT.

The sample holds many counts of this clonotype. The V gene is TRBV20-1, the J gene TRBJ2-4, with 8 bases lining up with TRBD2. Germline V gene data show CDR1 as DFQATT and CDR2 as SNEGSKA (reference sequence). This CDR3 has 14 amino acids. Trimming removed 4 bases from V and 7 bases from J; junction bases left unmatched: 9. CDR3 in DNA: TGCAGTGCTAACCGGGAGGGGGTTCGGAACATTCAGTACTTC. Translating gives CSANREGVRNIQYF.

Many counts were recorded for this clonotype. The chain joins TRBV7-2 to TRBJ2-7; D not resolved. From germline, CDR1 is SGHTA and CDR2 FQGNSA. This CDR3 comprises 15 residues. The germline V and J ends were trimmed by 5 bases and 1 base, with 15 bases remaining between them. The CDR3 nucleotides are TGTGCCAGCAGCCCGGCTACTAAGGGTTCCTACGAGCAGTACTTC. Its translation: CASSPATKGSYEQYF.

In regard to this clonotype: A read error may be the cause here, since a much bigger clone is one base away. CDR3 protein: CASRQDLGRSEQYF. The DNA for the CDR3 is TGCGCCAGCAGACAAGATCTGGGACGGTCCGAGCAGTACTTC. The chain is built from TRBV4-1 and TRBJ2-1; the D gene could be TRBD1 or TRBD2 (5 bases each). TRBJ2-7 matches the DNA end more closely, so the J call is doubtful. The length of the CDR3 is 14 residues. In germline, CDR1 is MGHRA, CDR2 YSYEKL.

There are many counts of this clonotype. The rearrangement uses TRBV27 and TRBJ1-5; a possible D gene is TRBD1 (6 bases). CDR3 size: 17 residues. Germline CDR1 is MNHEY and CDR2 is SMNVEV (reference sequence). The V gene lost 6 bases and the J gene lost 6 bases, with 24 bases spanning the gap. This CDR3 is CASSHQQGAPWSQPQHF. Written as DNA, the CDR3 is TGTGCCAGCAGCCATCAACAGGGCGCGCCTTGGAGTCAGCCCCAGCATTTT.

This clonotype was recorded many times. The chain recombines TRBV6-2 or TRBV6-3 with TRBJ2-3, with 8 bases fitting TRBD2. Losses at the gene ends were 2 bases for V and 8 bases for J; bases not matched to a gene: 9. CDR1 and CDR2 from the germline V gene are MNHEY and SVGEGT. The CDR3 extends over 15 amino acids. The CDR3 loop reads CASSYLKREIGTQYF. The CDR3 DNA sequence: TGTGCCAGCAGTTACCTCAAGCGGGAGATAGGTACGCAGTATTTT.

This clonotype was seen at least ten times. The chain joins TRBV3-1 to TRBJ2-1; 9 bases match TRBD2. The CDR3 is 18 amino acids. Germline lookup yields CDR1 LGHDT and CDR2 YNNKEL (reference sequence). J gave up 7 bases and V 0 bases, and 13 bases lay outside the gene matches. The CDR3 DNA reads TGTGCCAGCAGCCAAGAGGGGATAGCGGGAGTAGTATGGAATGAGCAGTTCTTC. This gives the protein CASSQEGIAGVVWNEQFF.

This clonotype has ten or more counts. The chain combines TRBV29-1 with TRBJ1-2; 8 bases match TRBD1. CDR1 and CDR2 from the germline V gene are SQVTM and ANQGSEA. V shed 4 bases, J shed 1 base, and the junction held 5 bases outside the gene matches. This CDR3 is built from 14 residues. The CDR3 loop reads CSVVEGQDNYGYTF. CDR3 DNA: TGCAGCGTTGTCGAGGGACAGGATAACTATGGCTACACCTTC.

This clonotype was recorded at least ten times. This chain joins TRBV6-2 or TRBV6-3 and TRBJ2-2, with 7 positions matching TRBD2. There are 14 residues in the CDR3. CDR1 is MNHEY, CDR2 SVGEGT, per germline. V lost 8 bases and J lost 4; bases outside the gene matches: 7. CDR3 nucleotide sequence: TGTGCCAGCGGACTAGGCGGTATCACCGGGGAGCTGTTTTTT. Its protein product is CASGLGGITGELFF.

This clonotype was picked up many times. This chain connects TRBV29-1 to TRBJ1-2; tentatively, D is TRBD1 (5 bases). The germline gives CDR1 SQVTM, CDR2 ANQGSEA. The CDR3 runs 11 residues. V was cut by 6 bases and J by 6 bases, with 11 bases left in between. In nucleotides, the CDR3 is TGCAGCGTGGCTGTGGGGCATGGCTACACCTTC. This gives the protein CSVAVGHGYTF.

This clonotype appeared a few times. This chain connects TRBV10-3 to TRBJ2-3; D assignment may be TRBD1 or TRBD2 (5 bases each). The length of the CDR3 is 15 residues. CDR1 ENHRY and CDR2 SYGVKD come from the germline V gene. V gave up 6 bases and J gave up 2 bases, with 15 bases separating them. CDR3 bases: TGTGCCATCAGAGGGGCTTCACTAGTCACAGATACGCAGTATTTT. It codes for CAIRGASLVTDTQYF.

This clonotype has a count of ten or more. CDR3 sequence: CASSPRPSYEQYF. CDR3 sequence (DNA): TGTGCCAGCAGTCCGCGGCCTTCCTACGAGCAGTACTTC. The gene calls are TRBV12-3 or TRBV12-4 and TRBJ2-7; no clear D gene. V was shortened by 5 bases and J by 1 base, with 9 bases between the two germline ends. The CDR3 contains 13 residues.